These 21 T cell receptor beta chains were all obtained from the same sample, sequenced in a study of T cells in Graves' hyperthyroidism and ophthalmopathy (dated by TCRdb to the late 2010s). The library was produced with multiplex PCR. TCRdb records Illumina HiSeq 2000 as the sequencer. Amplification of TCR beta CDR3 regions was carried out from RNA transcripts. A first-round RT-PCR of the TCR CDR3 used the HTBI primer set with the Qiagen OneStep RT-PCR kit. TCRdb's own reprocessing of the public reads used fastp at Q25 and MiXCR and kept productive beta chains. Merged by CDR3 protein, the rows form single entries marked with the most common genes and DNA. The sample has about 92,000 distinct CDR3 sequences on record, 51% of them singletons. Clones ranked in the top ten supply 25% to 30% of the sample. Sequenced material: blood. Receptors were obtained from a woman between 35 and 50 years old with Graves' hyperthyroidism.

This clonotype was seen at least ten times. This chain uses TRBV20-1 with TRBJ1-2; TRBD1 agrees at 10 bases. The CDR3 covers 14 residues. V trimming: 3 bases; J trimming: 9 bases; junction bases outside the gene matches: 10. CDR1 and CDR2 from the germline V gene are DFQATT and SNEGSKA (reference sequence). CDR3 region: CSASPRDRGYSYTF. The CDR3 nucleotides read TGCAGTGCTAGCCCCCGGGACAGGGGATACAGCTACACCTTC.

This clonotype has more than one count but fewer than ten. The chain has TRBV7-2 and TRBJ1-1, with 7 positions matching TRBD1. Germline trimming cut 2 bases from V and 1 base from J; bases unmatched to any gene: 16. Germline CDR1 reads SGHTA; CDR2 reads FQGNSA. The CDR3 sequence is 19 residues long. The CDR3 region is CASSLRVTGPRKKNTEAFF. The CDR3 bases are TGTGCCAGCAGCTTACGAGTGACAGGGCCACGAAAAAAGAACACTGAAGCTTTCTTT.

The chain couples TRBV15 to TRBJ2-7, with a possible D match to TRBD1 (6 bases). The V gene lost 6 bases and the J gene lost 9 bases, with 18 bases spanning the gap. From germline, CDR1 is LNHNV and CDR2 YYDKDF (reference sequence). This CDR3 is built from 13 residues. The CDR3 sequence is CATSRKGDSAQYF. CDR3 nucleotide sequence: TGTGCCACCAGTAGGAAGGGGGATTCGGCGCAGTACTTC.

This clonotype showed up many times. The genes are TRBV6-5 and TRBJ2-7; TRBD2 matches at 12 bases. V lost 5 bases and J lost 4; bases outside the gene matches: 6. The CDR3 has 15 amino acids. CDR1 is MNHEY, CDR2 SVGAGI, per germline. The CDR3 nucleotides are TGTGCCAGCAGTACATCGACTAGCGGGAGTTACGAGCAGTACTTC. Translating gives CASSTSTSGSYEQYF.

V usage is TRBV12-3 or TRBV12-4 and J usage is TRBJ1-2; D is unresolved. Trimming left V 3 bases short and J 4 bases short, with 9 bases between. CDR3 size: 13 residues. Written as DNA, the CDR3 is TGTGCCAGCAGTTTTAGCCATACCTATGGCTACACCTTC. Protein: CASSFSHTYGYTF.

The rearrangement joins TRBV10-3 to TRBJ2-7; 8 bases map to TRBD1. V was pared by 9 bases and J by 1 base, with 11 bases of the junction left unmatched. Germline CDR1 reads ENHRY; CDR2 reads SYGVKD. The CDR3 contains 15 residues. In nucleotides, the CDR3 is TGTGCCATTCCGGGACAGGTTTCCTTTTCCTACGAGCAGTACTTC. As protein: CAIPGQVSFSYEQYF.

The chain joins TRBV2 to TRBJ1-2; TRBD1 agrees at 7 bases. The CDR3 is 15 amino acids. Germline V lookup: CDR1 SNHLY, CDR2 FYNNEI. Germline trimming cut 5 bases from V and 1 base from J; bases unmatched to any gene: 7. The CDR3: CASSWSRDSNYGYTF. As DNA, the CDR3 is TGTGCCAGCAGTTGGTCCCGGGACAGTAACTATGGCTACACCTTC.

This clonotype came up a few times. This sequence may be a read error, since a much larger clone differs from it by one base. The chain joins TRBV7-8 to TRBJ2-2, with D perhaps being TRBD1 or TRBD2 (5 bases each). Germline values: CDR1 SGHVS, CDR2 FQNEAQ. The germline V and J ends were trimmed by 8 bases and 3 bases, with 19 bases remaining between them. The CDR3 runs 16 residues. This CDR3 reads CASGEGPNLYTGELFF. CDR3 DNA sequence: TGTGCCAGCGGCGAGGGACCTAACCTTTACACCGGGGAGCTGTTTTTT. The whole variable domain, remainder taken from reference TRBV7-8 and TRBJ2-2, is GAGVSQSPRYKVAKRGQDVALRCDPISGHVSLFWYQQALGQGPEFLTYFQNEAQLDKSGLPSDRFFAERPEGSVSTLKIQRTQQEDSAVYLCASGEGPNLYTGELFFGEGSRLTVL.

This clonotype was seen more than once but under ten times. V usage is TRBV6-5 and J usage is TRBJ2-7; 8 nucleotides agree with TRBD1. V shed 0 bases and J 6 bases; nucleotides not matched to a gene: 10. Germline values: CDR1 MNHEY, CDR2 SVGAGI. This CDR3 region has 16 residues. The CDR3 region is CASSYSARGTGGEQYF. The CDR3 nucleotides read TGTGCCAGCAGTTACTCGGCGAGAGGGACAGGCGGCGAGCAGTACTTC.

The V call is TRBV6-1, the J call TRBJ2-7; D is undetermined. V was trimmed by 2 bases and J by 4 bases, leaving 12 bases between them. CDR3 length equals 14 residues. Looked up from germline, CDR1 is MNHNS and CDR2 is SASEGT. The CDR3 reads CASSESARRYEQYF. CDR3 bases: TGTGCCAGCAGTGAATCCGCCAGAAGGTACGAGCAGTACTTC.

In this sample, this clonotype turned up many times. The genes are TRBV10-3 and TRBJ2-3, with a weak D call TRBD1 (5 bases). V gave up 0 bases and J gave up 0 bases, with 22 bases separating them. The CDR3 extends over 20 amino acids. Germline V CDR1 and CDR2: ENHRY, SYGVKD. The CDR3: CAISESPTGPFLPSTDTQYF. CDR3 DNA: TGTGCCATCAGTGAGTCCCCCACAGGACCTTTTCTTCCTAGCACAGATACGCAGTATTTT.

The chain recombines TRBV2 with TRBJ1-4; D gene unclear. V lost 8 bases and J lost 6, with 16 bases in between. Germline V CDR1 and CDR2: SNHLY, FYNNEI. This CDR3 has 14 amino acids. The CDR3 spells CASPLGYWDEKLFF. For the CDR3, the DNA is TGTGCCAGCCCCCTCGGCTATTGGGATGAAAAACTGTTTTTT.

This clonotype was counted ten times or more. The chain joins TRBV7-2 to TRBJ1-6; 11 nucleotides line up with TRBD1. Germline V gives CDR1 SGHTA, CDR2 FQGNSA. The CDR3 extends over 20 amino acids. V shed 5 bases and J 1 base; nucleotides not matched to a gene: 13. CDR3 in DNA: TGTGCCAGCAGCCAAAGGACAGGGGGCGCGGCAAGTTCCTATAATTCACCCCTCCACTTT. Amino acid sequence: CASSQRTGGAASSYNSPLHF.

The J gene is TRBJ1-5, the V gene TRBV27; unclear D gene. V lost 1 base to trimming and J lost 2 bases, with 9 bases between them. The CDR3 sequence is 15 residues long. Germline V gene lookup returns CDR1 MNHEY and CDR2 SMNVEV (reference sequence). The CDR3 nucleotides are TGTGCCAGCAGTTTATATGGGGTGGGCAATCAGCCCCAGCATTTT. As protein: CASSLYGVGNQPQHF.

This clonotype was recorded a few times. V and J are TRBV5-8 and TRBJ2-7; TRBD1 agrees at 9 bases. J gave up 2 bases and V 6 bases, and 15 bases lay outside the gene matches. Germline CDR1 is SGHTS and CDR2 is YDEGEE. There are 17 residues in the CDR3. The CDR3 coding sequence is TGTGCCAGCACACACCGCGGGACAGGGCCATCGACCTACGAGCAGTACTTC. Translated: CASTHRGTGPSTYEQYF.

This clonotype was recorded many times. V usage is TRBV12-3 or TRBV12-4 and J usage is TRBJ2-7, with 7 positions matching TRBD2. Losses at the gene ends were 6 bases for V and 12 bases for J; bases not matched to a gene: 17. This CDR3 spans 14 amino acids. CDR3 bases: TGTGCCAGCAGACCCCAGGCGGGAGCAGTGGCTATGTACTTC. Protein: CASRPQAGAVAMYF.

This clonotype occurred many times. The rearrangement uses TRBV5-6 and TRBJ1-2, with D uncertain. Germline-derived CDR1 and CDR2 are SGHDT and YYEEEE. The CDR3 loop spans 12 amino acids. Trimming left V 10 bases short and J 4 bases short, with 14 bases between. The CDR3: CAAAVFGYGYTF. Here the CDR3 DNA reads TGTGCCGCCGCCGTGTTCGGCTATGGCTACACCTTC. Looking up the rest from reference TRBV5-6 and TRBJ1-2 gives the full variable domain: DAGVTQSPTHLIKTRGQQVTLRCSPKSGHDTVSWYQQALGQGPQFIFQYYEEEERQRGNFPDRFSGHQFPNYSSELNVNALLLGDSALYLCAAAVFGYGYTFGSGTRLTVV.

A few counts support this clonotype. The chain combines TRBV4-2 with TRBJ1-1; perhaps TRBD1 as D (5 bases). Germline V gene data show CDR1 as LGHNA and CDR2 as YNFKEQ. This CDR3 has 13 residues. The V and J ends lost 0 bases and 5 bases respectively, with 7 bases between them. CDR3 protein: CASSQDGGTEAFF. The CDR3 nucleotides are TGTGCCAGCAGCCAAGATGGGGGAACTGAAGCTTTCTTT.

On this clonotype itself: A clone one base away is much larger, so this may be a read error. This chain joins TRBV20-1 and TRBJ2-5; D perhaps matches TRBD2 (6 bases). Germline V gives CDR1 DFQATT, CDR2 SNEGSKA (reference sequence). V was trimmed by 5 bases and J by 5 bases, leaving 12 bases between them. This CDR3 is 12 amino acids long. CDR3 DNA: TGCAGTGCTCCCAGGGCGGGGGAGACCCAGTACTTC. Protein sequence: CSAPRAGETQYF.

This clonotype was seen only a few times. This chain's CDR3 is CATSRVDRDLGEQFF. CDR3 coding DNA: TGTGCCACCAGCAGAGTTGACAGGGACCTTGGGGAGCAGTTCTTC. The chain couples TRBV15 to TRBJ2-1; TRBD1 matches 7 bases. Germline values: CDR1 LNHNV, CDR2 YYDKDF (reference sequence). There are 15 residues in the CDR3. V trimming: 1 base; J trimming: 10 bases; junction bases outside the gene matches: 10.

This clonotype has just one count. A much larger clone differs by one base, so this may be a read error. The gene calls are TRBV20-1 and TRBJ2-7, with a weak D call TRBD1 (6 bases). The ends were cut back, 1 base at V and 3 bases at J, with 13 bases in the middle. This CDR3 contains 14 residues. In germline, CDR1 is DFQATT, CDR2 SNEGSKA (reference sequence). The CDR3 region has the DNA TGCAGTGCTAGAGCTGCAGGGGCTTTCTACGAGCAGTACTTC. This encodes CSARAAGAFYEQYF.